This TCR beta chain was identified in a study of cytomegalovirus exposure and HLA in healthy donors. PCR used 60 Vbeta primers and 13 Jbeta primers. Clones were read by immunoSEQ multiplex PCR, and TCRdb kept only the in-frame ones, dropping some. The sample includes over 110,000 clones, 65% to 80% of them seen just once. Germline V gene data show CDR1 as MDHEN and CDR2 as SYDVKM. The CDR3 loop spans 18 amino acids. After removal of 4 bases from V and 0 bases from J, the junction contained 11 bases not matched to a gene. Sequencing input: PBMCs. This receptor was identified in a woman between 45 and 65 years old in good health and CMV-seropositive. The V call is TRBV28, the J call TRBJ1-5; 8 bases are a match to TRBD1. This CDR3 is CASSSPGQENYSNQPQHF. The CDR3 region has the DNA TGTGCCAGCAGTTCACCGGGACAGGAGAACTATAGCAATCAGCCCCAGCATTTT.